This TCR beta chain was obtained from a study of OX40 agonist ivuxolimab in advanced cancers. Here immunoSEQ multiplex PCR was the method, and the copy in TCRdb shows in-frame clones only, minus some. The sample yields 65,000 to 85,000 clones, about 90% seen once. Study findings and constraints: Expanded clones were, on average, more numerous in CD8+ T cells than in CD4+.

CDR1 is LGHNA, CDR2 YNFKEQ, per germline. The CDR3 length is 17 residues. Trimming removed 0 bases from V and 0 bases from J, with 12 bases in between. Note on this clone: The target antigen is unknown.

The sample in question was CD4+ or CD8+ T cells sorted from blood, obtained in a trial of the OX40 agonist ivuxolimab. The genes are TRBV4-2 and TRBJ1-5; D unclear. The TCR originated in an adult with an advanced solid tumor such as melanoma, head and neck, liver or kidney cancer. The CDR3 bases are TGTGCCAGCAGCCAAGAGGAGAGTTGGGGTAGCAATCAGCCCCAGCATTTT. This gives the protein CASSQEESWGSNQPQHF.